A single sample is the source of the 22 T cell receptor beta chains below, sequenced in a study of blood T cell repertoires in COVID-19. Sequencing used immunoSEQ multiplex PCR; TCRdb keeps in-frame clones, though not all of them. The table shows some 51,000 clones, with 88% occurring only once. Sequencing was carried out using peripheral blood. Source of these receptors: a man aged 45 to 65 with active COVID-19.

This clone has a single count. The chain uses TRBV5-6 and TRBJ2-6; 8 positions match TRBD1. This CDR3 has 17 residues. V dropped 4 bases and J dropped 0; count of bases not matched to a gene: 6. From germline, CDR1 is SGHDT and CDR2 YYEEEE. This chain's CDR3 is CASSMTGAPSGANVLTF. For the CDR3, the DNA is TGTGCCAGCAGCATGACAGGGGCCCCCTCTGGGGCCAACGTCCTGACTTTC.

The V gene is TRBV7-8, the J gene TRBJ2-7; 7 nucleotides line up with TRBD2. The CDR3 totals 14 residues. Unmatched junction bases numbered 7, after V lost 1 base and J lost 7 bases. Per germline, CDR1 SGHVS and CDR2 FQNEAQ. The CDR3 DNA reads as TGTGCCAGCAGCTTAGGATTGGGGGGGAGTGAGCAGTACTTC. This translates into CASSLGLGGSEQYF.

The rearrangement uses TRBV6-5 and TRBJ2-7; 7 nucleotides agree with TRBD1. V shed 6 bases and J 4 bases; nucleotides not matched to a gene: 6. CDR3 length equals 13 residues. Per the germline V gene, CDR1 is MNHEY and CDR2 is SVGAGI. The CDR3 is CASSPGTVYEQYF. The DNA for the CDR3 is TGTGCCAGCAGCCCCGGGACAGTATACGAGCAGTACTTC.

V gene TRBV10-3 combines with J gene TRBJ1-4; D is perhaps TRBD1 (5 bases). Looked up from germline, CDR1 is ENHRY and CDR2 is SYGVKD. CDR3 length: 14 amino acids. With 5 bases removed from V and 2 bases from J, the gap between germline ends came to 9 bases. The DNA for the CDR3 is TGTGCCATCAGTCCACAGGCGACTAATGAAAAACTGTTTTTT. As protein: CAISPQATNEKLFF.

The V call is TRBV5-4, the J call TRBJ2-2, with a weak D call TRBD1 (5 bases). The germline CDR1 and CDR2 sequences are SGHNT and YYREEE (reference sequence). CDR3 length equals 13 residues. Between the trimmed V and J ends, which lost 4 bases and 5 bases, there was a span of 9 bases. In nucleotides, the CDR3 is TGTGCCAGCAGCGCAGGGTTAACCGGGGAGCTGTTTTTT. Translation: CASSAGLTGELFF.

J is TRBJ2-7 and V is TRBV2; TRBD1 matches 10 bases. Germline CDR1 SNHLY, CDR2 FYNNEI. The CDR3 is made up of 15 amino acids. The ends lost 8 bases at V and 2 bases at J; junction bases unmatched: 9. This chain's CDR3 is CASSPDRGPPYEQYF. CDR3 bases: TGTGCCAGCTCACCCGACAGGGGGCCCCCCTACGAGCAGTACTTC.

This clone was seen a single time. This chain uses TRBV5-4 with TRBJ2-3; 7 bases align to TRBD1. Trimming cost V 4 bases and J 1 base; bases outside gene matches: 15. Germline V lookup: CDR1 SGHNT, CDR2 YYREEE (reference sequence). The length of the CDR3 is 18 residues. Here the CDR3 DNA reads TGTGCCAGCAGCCCACCAAGACAGGGTTTTTTCGGCACAGATACGCAGTATTTT. Protein sequence: CASSPPRQGFFGTDTQYF.

V usage is TRBV6-5 and J usage is TRBJ1-3; 10 bases fit TRBD1. The CDR3 has 16 residues. Per germline, CDR1 MNHEY and CDR2 SVGAGI. V was pared by 2 bases and J by 2 bases, with 3 bases of the junction left unmatched. CDR3 DNA: TGTGCCAGCAGTTACGACAGGGGGCTCGCTGGAAACACCATATATTTT. Protein product: CASSYDRGLAGNTIYF.

The rearrangement links TRBV28 to TRBJ2-7; D might be TRBD1 (6 bases). Trimming removed 4 bases at V and 4 bases at J, with 20 bases between. The length of the CDR3 is 16 residues. Germline CDR1 reads MDHEN; CDR2 reads SYDVKM. The CDR3 bases are TGTGCCAGCAGTTCTCCCAGGGACAAAGCCTCTTACGAGCAGTACTTC. It codes for CASSSPRDKASYEQYF. Full variable domain (remainder filled in from reference TRBV28 and TRBJ2-7): DVKVTQSSRYLVKRTGEKVFLECVQDMDHENMFWYRQDPGLGLRLIYFSYDVKMKEKGDIPEGYSVSREKKERFSLILESASTNQTSMYLCASSSPRDKASYEQYFGPGTRLTVT.

V is TRBV2 and J is TRBJ2-7; 7 bases line up with TRBD1. The germline V gene encodes CDR1 SNHLY and CDR2 FYNNEI. V trimming: 6 bases; J trimming: 1 base; junction bases outside the gene matches: 9. CDR3 size: 15 residues. The CDR3 loop is CASRPGQLISYEQYF. The CDR3 DNA reads TGTGCCAGCAGACCGGGACAGCTAATTTCCTACGAGCAGTACTTC.

The chain has TRBV9 and TRBJ1-5; TRBD1 matches 7 bases. Germline V CDR1 and CDR2: SGDLS, YYNGEE. Trimming at V came to 4 bases and at J to 9 bases, leaving 7 bases not matched to a gene. The CDR3 covers 13 residues. CDR3: CASSTTGAWPQHF. DNA for the CDR3: TGTGCCAGCAGCACCACAGGGGCCTGGCCCCAGCATTTT.

The chain couples TRBV13 to TRBJ2-7; 7 nucleotides agree with TRBD2. The germline V gene has CDR1 PRHDT and CDR2 FYEKMQ (reference sequence). There are 14 residues in the CDR3. The J segment lost 3 bases and the V segment lost 6 bases, leaving 8 bases of the junction unmatched. The CDR3 here is CASSFGEGLYEQYF. In DNA, the CDR3 is TGTGCCAGCAGTTTTGGGGAGGGTCTCTACGAGCAGTACTTC.

A remark on this clone: Mismatch with germline at one junction end may stem from a read error. The DNA for the CDR3 is TGTGCTAGCAGCGATAGCGGGGGAGGTACGAAGCAGTACTTC. This sequence encodes CASSDSGGGTKQYF. V gene TRBV7-7 combines with J gene TRBJ2-7; 9 nucleotides align to TRBD2. The CDR3 has 14 residues. Germline V lookup: CDR1 SSHAT, CDR2 FNYEAQ (reference sequence).

The chain recombines TRBV6-6 with TRBJ2-2; TRBD1 aligns across 9 bases. From germline, CDR1 is MNHNY and CDR2 SVGAGI (reference sequence). Unmatched junction bases numbered 6, after V lost 5 bases and J lost 5 bases. The length of the CDR3 is 15 residues. Here the CDR3 DNA reads TGTGCCAGCAGTACTACAGGGGGCCGGACCGGGGAGCTGTTTTTT. It codes for CASSTTGGRTGELFF.

The chain has TRBV11-2 and TRBJ2-7; TRBD2 matches at 7 bases. From germline, CDR1 is SGHAT and CDR2 FQNNGV. This CDR3 comprises 13 residues. The J segment lost 6 bases and the V segment lost 3 bases, leaving 5 bases of the junction unmatched. The DNA of the CDR3 is TGTGCCAGCAGCTTCGGACTAGAAGGCGAGCAGTACTTC. Its protein product is CASSFGLEGEQYF.

The chain has TRBV6-6 and TRBJ2-5, with 8 positions matching TRBD1. CDR1 is MNHNY and CDR2 is SVGAGI in the germline V gene (reference sequence). The V and J ends lost 7 bases and 3 bases, in that order; junction bases with no gene match: 7. This CDR3 region has 14 residues. The CDR3 DNA reads as TGTGCCAGCATCATGACAGGGGCGAAAGAGACCCAGTACTTC. Translating gives CASIMTGAKETQYF.

This sequence joins TRBV18 and TRBJ1-6; no firm D call. The germline V and J ends were trimmed by 3 bases and 7 bases, with 10 bases remaining between them. This CDR3 is 14 amino acids long. Germline V gene sequence: CDR1 KGHSH, CDR2 LQKENI. CDR3 protein: CASSPGGGNSPLHF. The CDR3 DNA reads TGTGCCAGCTCACCCGGCGGAGGAAATTCACCCCTCCACTTT.

The rearrangement links TRBV6-5 to TRBJ2-2, with D maybe TRBD1 (6 bases). The V end was cut by 5 bases, the J end by 6 bases, with 13 bases between. This CDR3 comprises 14 residues. Germline CDR1 and CDR2: MNHEY and SVGAGI. The CDR3 is CASSNRAVAGELFF. CDR3 sequence (DNA): TGTGCCAGCAGTAACAGGGCAGTCGCCGGGGAGCTGTTTTTT.

V usage is TRBV18 and J usage is TRBJ2-5; 7 bases align to TRBD2. The V gene's germline CDR1 is KGHSH and CDR2 LQKENI. The CDR3 consists of 14 residues. V shed 4 bases and J 5 bases; nucleotides not matched to a gene: 7. This CDR3 is CASSLHAGVETQYF. The DNA for the CDR3 is TGTGCCAGCTCACTGCACGCGGGAGTGGAGACCCAGTACTTC.

The gene calls are TRBV5-6 and TRBJ2-1; TRBD1 matches 10 bases. The V gene's germline CDR1 is SGHDT and CDR2 YYEEEE. The CDR3 has 13 amino acids. The V gene end was trimmed by 4 bases and the J gene end by 6 bases; junction bases not matched to a gene: 1. CDR3 sequence (DNA): TGTGCCAGCAGCAGGACAGGGGGCAATGAGCAGTTCTTC. It translates to CASSRTGGNEQFF.

This chain uses TRBV6-5 with TRBJ2-7; D remains ambiguous. CDR3 length equals 12 residues. V lost 6 bases and J lost 3, with 9 bases in between. In germline, CDR1 is MNHEY, CDR2 SVGAGI. The CDR3 sequence is CASRASYYEQYF. Here the CDR3 DNA reads TGTGCCAGCAGGGCCTCGTACTACGAGCAGTACTTC.

The V call is TRBV2, the J call TRBJ1-4, with D tentatively TRBD1 (5 bases). The CDR3 runs to 13 residues. V was cut by 10 bases and J by 3 bases, with 12 bases left in between. Germline-derived CDR1 and CDR2 are SNHLY and FYNNEI. This CDR3 reads CATRRGPNEKLFF. The CDR3 nucleotides read TGTGCCACGCGAAGGGGTCCTAATGAAAAACTGTTTTTT.